This TCR beta chain came from a study of radiotherapy plus CTLA-4 blockade in lung cancer. Study overall: Among all patients, roughly 17% showed objective responses, while roughly 34% had disease control.

TCRdb keeps only in-frame clones here, not all; method: immunoSEQ multiplex PCR. Of 64,000 or so clones detected, approximately 67% appear once; the ten largest clones hold approximately 8.3%. Germline V gene sequence: CDR1 SGHKS, CDR2 YYEKEE (reference sequence). Trimming at V came to 0 bases and at J to 2 bases, leaving 6 bases not matched to a gene. The CDR3 runs 16 residues. The receptor comes from a human donor with non-small cell lung cancer whose response to radiotherapy plus ipilimumab could not be evaluated. This sample comprised peripheral blood, obtained from a patient treated with radiotherapy plus ipilimumab. The V call is TRBV5-5, the J call TRBJ2-7; 9 positions agree with TRBD1. This CDR3 is CASSLVGTGIAYEQYF. CDR3 coding DNA: TGTGCCAGCAGCTTGGTTGGGACAGGGATAGCCTACGAGCAGTACTTC.